The text below deals with one TCR beta chain. TCRdb processed the 5' RACE reads again and assigns one entry to each CDR3 protein, with no DNA. The table gives some 280,000 distinct CDR3 sequences; the top ten clones make up 0.39% of it. This entry is derived from a study of T cells expressing NK-cell markers. Germline lookup yields CDR1 SGHRS and CDR2 YFSETQ. This CDR3 spans 15 amino acids. The sample taken for sequencing was blood T cells: a sorted CD56 or NKG2C T cell subset, CD4+ or CD8+ T cells, or bulk PBMC T cells (not recorded which). This clonotype was sampled from a man younger than 35 in good health. The chain is built from TRBV5-1 and TRBJ2-7; with no DNA, the TCRdb D assignment of TRBD1 cannot be verified. CDR3 sequence reads: CASSTATGGAYEQYF.